This T cell receptor beta chain was retrieved from a study of T cell changes during pregnancy in multiple sclerosis. TCRdb keeps only in-frame clones here, not all; method: immunoSEQ multiplex PCR. This table has 55,000 to 70,000 clones, about nine tenths appearing once. This CDR3 comprises 13 residues. With 6 bases clipped from V and 8 bases from J, the junction kept 9 bases outside the gene matches. Germline values: CDR1 MNHEY, CDR2 SVGAGI. The TCR was taken from a female donor in good health, enrolled as a control in a pregnancy study. The rearrangement uses TRBV6-5 and TRBJ1-2; 7 bases line up with TRBD1. The starting material was peripheral blood, obtained in the first trimester of pregnancy. CDR3 residues: CASSRQGLDGYTF. The DNA for the CDR3 is TGTGCCAGCAGCAGACAGGGACTTGACGGCTACACCTTC.